This T cell receptor (beta chain) was identified in a study of blood T cell repertoires in COVID-19. Study-wide context: Whether acute or convalescent, the COVID-19 samples came from the United States, Italy and Spain. PBMCs, B-cell-depleted T cells, or T cells provided the cDNA or gDNA that made up the material.

V shed 0 bases and J 2 bases; nucleotides not matched to a gene: 3. The length of the CDR3 is 16 residues. Germline V CDR1 and CDR2: SGDLS, YYNGEE. This clone occurred once. Here immunoSEQ multiplex PCR was the method, and the copy in TCRdb shows in-frame clones only, minus some. Among fewer than 250,000 clones, roughly nine tenths were seen once, and the ten largest hold 2% to 2.5%. The sequence came from a woman aged 50 to 60 with acute or convalescent COVID-19. The chain uses TRBV9 and TRBJ2-5, with 11 positions matching TRBD1. The specimen was peripheral blood. The CDR3 loop reads CASSVGTGGLQETQYF. CDR3 nucleotide sequence: TGTGCCAGCAGCGTAGGGACAGGGGGCCTACAAGAGACCCAGTACTTC.